This T cell receptor beta chain was identified in a study of breast tumors, draining lymph nodes, adjacent tissues (dated by TCRdb to between 2015 and 2016). Study-wide context: TCR beta repertoires were compared across tumor, adjacent nontumor tissue and axillary lymph nodes obtained from breast cancer patients. In human breast cancer, the study set out to assess how tumor, surrounding tissue and draining lymph node repertoires relate to one another and whether T cells might be exchanged between them. What the authors observed across the whole study: Tumors showed preferential V and J gene usage, and their T-cell repertoire diversity fell below that of lymph nodes yet above that of nontumor tissue. The study presented the conclusion that tumor T cells originate in lymph nodes as consistent with a hypothesis, not as something directly demonstrated. In luminal-like breast cancer, tumor and nontumor tissue repertoires resembled each other significantly more than in basal-like breast cancer. The data were considered consistent with most tumor T cells being derived from the lymph node and subsequently expanding within tumor tissue.

Sequencing relied on an Illumina HiSeq 2000. TCR beta chain libraries were generated by multiplex PCR amplification. High-throughput sequencing was used to analyze the amplified TCR beta chain products. The public sequencing data were trimmed at Q25 with fastp and processed into clonotypes with MiXCR by TCRdb, which kept only in-frame beta chains. A single entry per CDR3 protein holds the most common genes and DNA from its merged rows. For this sample the table gives around 230,000 distinct CDR3 sequences, of which under 40% were detected only once. The biggest ten clones account for approximately 3.5% of the sample. The axillary draining lymph nodes of breast cancer patients were the source of the lymph node samples. Ten or more counts support this clonotype. No antigen is known for it. It has no much larger one-base neighbor in the sample; base qualities were not kept. This TCR came from a female donor with breast cancer. Some clones in this sample may be carry-over from other donors' samples. The specimen was axillary lymph node tissue.

The CDR3 region has the sequence CATSRGWGGTGKDNSPLHF. The DNA sequence reads TGTGCCACCAGCAGGGGATGGGGGGGGACAGGGAAGGATAATTCACCCCTCCACTTT. This chain is built from TRBV15 and TRBJ1-6, and TRBD1 aligns with 9 junction nucleotides. There are 19 amino acids in the CDR3, from cysteine to phenylalanine inclusive. The retained sequence is limited to the CDR3, 57 bases, with the frame set at the first base. Taken from the germline V gene (reference sequence), the CDR1 and CDR2 loops are LNHNV and YYDKDF. From V the trimming removes 3 bases and from J it removes 5 bases, while the gene matches leave 14 bases of the junction unaccounted for.